Included here is one T cell receptor (beta chain) sequence, with context. TCRdb reprocessed the PCR reads with MiXCR, giving one entry per CDR3 protein. This sample has roughly 81,000 distinct CDR3 sequences, with around 50% found just once. The CDR3 length is 14 residues. J lost 4 bases, V lost 3 bases, and 5 bases had no gene match. The germline gives CDR1 SQVTM, CDR2 ANQGSEA. The data were obtained in a study of CDR3 diversity in severe acne. This chain connects TRBV29-1 to TRBJ2-1, with 8 bases that match TRBD1. This TCR derives from a male donor in good health, serving as a control. Input material: blood. The CDR3 sequence is CSVDQGAPYNEQFF. CDR3 nucleotide sequence: TGCAGCGTTGATCAGGGGGCCCCATACAATGAGCAGTTCTTC.